One T cell receptor (beta chain) is described in this entry. Its antigen is unknown. The source of the sample is a study of CD8+ T cells in alopecia areata. Study-level points and caveats: In lesional scalp, particularly from alopecia totalis/universalis, clonality was higher than in normal scalp.

The CDR3 is 14 residues long. V was pared by 3 bases and J by 6 bases, with 5 bases of the junction left unmatched. Germline CDR1 SGDLS, CDR2 YYNGEE. Noted treatment: oral pan-JAK inhibitor, 5-10 mg twice daily. In each case, RNA was isolated and then reverse transcribed into cDNA as the sequencing template. The method was immunoSEQ multiplex PCR; TCRdb's version includes in-frame clones alone and lacks a portion of them. The sample shows approximately 160,000 clones, approximately 62% of them seen only once. The source of this sequence is a human donor with alopecia areata. The sample here was CD4+ T cells sorted from blood, taken at week 24, from a patient treated with tofacitinib. The gene calls are TRBV9 and TRBJ2-1; TRBD2 aligns across 8 bases. The CDR3 sequence is CASSAGTSFNEQFF. CDR3 nucleotides: TGTGCCAGCAGCGCCGGGACTAGTTTCAATGAGCAGTTCTTC.